This entry lists 27 T cell receptor beta chains sequenced from one sample in a study of blood T cell repertoires in COVID-19. TCRdb's table, derived via immunoSEQ multiplex PCR, lists solely in-frame clones and lacks some. The sample has nearly 60,000 clones; more than 75% are singletons. The specimen sequenced was peripheral blood. The receptors here all came from a middle-aged man with active COVID-19.

The chain employs TRBV28 and TRBJ2-5; maybe TRBD2 (5 bases). Germline CDR1 reads MDHEN; CDR2 reads SYDVKM. Between the trimmed V and J ends, which lost 2 bases and 7 bases, there was a span of 11 bases. The CDR3 spans 13 residues. The CDR3 is CASSLGLRGTQYF. The CDR3, as DNA: TGTGCCAGCAGTTTAGGCCTACGGGGGACCCAGTACTTC. Variable domain in full (rest from reference TRBV28 and TRBJ2-5): DVKVTQSSRYLVKRTGEKVFLECVQDMDHENMFWYRQDPGLGLRLIYFSYDVKMKEKGDIPEGYSVSREKKERFSLILESASTNQTSMYLCASSLGLRGTQYFGPGTRLLVL.

The chain combines TRBV4-1 with TRBJ1-1, with TRBD1 identical over 9 bases. The CDR3 spans 15 residues. CDR1 MGHRA and CDR2 YSYEKL come from the germline V gene. The V and J ends lost 1 base and 8 bases, in that order; junction bases with no gene match: 8. The CDR3 DNA follows: TGCGCCAGCAGCCAAGGATTCAAGGACAGGGGCGAAGCTTTCTTT. Residues: CASSQGFKDRGEAFF.

V usage is TRBV28 and J usage is TRBJ1-1; 9 nucleotides line up with TRBD1. The CDR3 sequence is 16 residues long. Trimming cost V 2 bases and J 2 bases; bases outside gene matches: 6. Germline CDR1 is MDHEN and CDR2 is SYDVKM. CDR3 amino acids: CASSLTPQGANTEAFF. The CDR3 bases are TGTGCCAGCAGTTTAACCCCACAGGGGGCCAACACTGAAGCTTTCTTT.

This sequence joins TRBV11-3 and TRBJ2-2; the match to TRBD2 covers 7 bases. Germline-derived CDR1 and CDR2 are SGHNT and YENEEA. This CDR3 spans 16 amino acids. V was clipped by 5 bases and J by 4 bases; unmatched bases: 10. The CDR3 DNA follows: TGTGCCAGCAGCCCGTCGGGGGGTATAGTCACCGGGGAGCTGTTTTTT. Encoded protein: CASSPSGGIVTGELFF.

This clone showed up just a few times. J is TRBJ1-1 and V is TRBV7-8; 8 positions match TRBD1. V gave up 0 bases and J gave up 7 bases; unmatched junction bases: 7. Germline CDR1 and CDR2: SGHVS and FQNEAQ. CDR3 length equals 15 residues. This CDR3 is CASSLASEGTGEAFF. In DNA form, the CDR3 reads TGTGCCAGCAGCTTAGCGTCGGAAGGGACAGGTGAAGCTTTCTTT. The full variable domain, rest sourced from reference TRBV7-8 and TRBJ1-1, is GAGVSQSPRYKVAKRGQDVALRCDPISGHVSLFWYQQALGQGPEFLTYFQNEAQLDKSGLPSDRFFAERPEGSVSTLKIQRTQQEDSAVYLCASSLASEGTGEAFFGQGTRLTVV.

This clone was observed once. The chain couples TRBV7-9 to TRBJ1-5, with D possibly matching TRBD1 (6 bases). Germline V lookup: CDR1 SEHNR, CDR2 FQNEAQ (reference sequence). V shed 1 base and J shed 2 bases, with 9 bases lying between them. The CDR3 totals 15 residues. CDR3: CASSLGGTRNQPQHF. For the CDR3, the DNA is TGTGCCAGCAGCTTAGGGGGGACACGCAATCAGCCCCAGCATTTT.

V and J are TRBV19 and TRBJ2-3; TRBD1 agrees at 7 bases. The junction had 4 bases not matched to a gene; V was cut back by 5 bases and J by 2 bases. The germline V gene encodes CDR1 LNHDA and CDR2 SQIVND (reference sequence). CDR3 size: 14 residues. CDR3 residues: CASSYRGTTDTQYF. CDR3 sequence (DNA): TGTGCCAGTAGTTACAGGGGAACCACAGATACGCAGTATTTT.

The chain couples TRBV13 to TRBJ2-7, with 9 bases aligning to TRBD2. V dropped 4 bases and J dropped 5; count of bases not matched to a gene: 12. The germline CDR1 and CDR2 sequences are PRHDT and FYEKMQ (reference sequence). The CDR3 is 16 residues long. Here the CDR3 DNA reads TGTGCCAGCAGCTCCCCGGAGGCGGGAGGGCCGGACGAGCAGTACTTC. The encoded protein is CASSSPEAGGPDEQYF.

CDR3 bases: TGTGCCAGCAGCGTTGGGGGGACAGTTAATGAAAAACTGTTTTTT. It yields the protein CASSVGGTVNEKLFF. The chain joins TRBV9 to TRBJ1-4; 7 bases align to TRBD1. Germline assignment: CDR1 SGDLS and CDR2 YYNGEE. This CDR3 is 15 amino acids long. V shed 2 bases and J 4 bases; nucleotides not matched to a gene: 5.

Only a few counts were recorded for this clone. This chain joins TRBV11-2 and TRBJ2-5; D remains unclear. Germline V lookup: CDR1 SGHAT, CDR2 FQNNGV. V was pared by 4 bases and J by 2 bases, with 14 bases between. This CDR3 is 15 amino acids long. DNA for the CDR3: TGTGCCAGCAGCTCCTTCTTGAGGAGTCAAGAGACCCAGTACTTC. Its translation: CASSSFLRSQETQYF.

V usage is TRBV19 and J usage is TRBJ2-1; TRBD1 is a possible D gene (6 bases). Germline V gene sequence: CDR1 LNHDA, CDR2 SQIVND (reference sequence). V shed 5 bases and J shed 7 bases, with 15 bases lying between them. The CDR3 sequence is 14 residues long. The CDR3 loop reads CASSHPSGTNEQFF. The CDR3 DNA reads TGTGCCAGTAGTCACCCTAGTGGGACAAATGAGCAGTTCTTC. Based on the CDR3 plus reference TRBV19 and TRBJ2-1, the full variable domain is DGGITQSPKYLFRKEGQNVTLSCEQNLNHDAMYWYRQDPGQGLRLIYYSQIVNDFQKGDIAEGYSVSREKKESFPLTVTSAQKNPTAFYLCASSHPSGTNEQFFGPGTRLTVL.

This chain links TRBV5-1 with TRBJ2-3, with 7 positions matching TRBD2. This CDR3 contains 17 residues. From germline, CDR1 is SGHRS and CDR2 YFSETQ. V dropped 3 bases and J dropped 0; count of bases not matched to a gene: 10. The chain's CDR3 is CASSSRSSGYSTDTQYF. CDR3 DNA sequence: TGCGCCAGCAGCTCGCGTAGTAGCGGGTATAGCACAGATACGCAGTATTTT.

This rearrangement joins TRBV24-1 to TRBJ2-4, with D possibly being TRBD2 (5 bases). The CDR3 runs to 16 residues. From germline, CDR1 is KGHDR and CDR2 SFDVKD. The V end was cut by 4 bases, the J end by 2 bases, with 14 bases between. CDR3 DNA: TGTGCCACCAGTGAGGGCTTCGCGGGTACCAAAAACATTCAGTACTTC. It encodes CATSEGFAGTKNIQYF.

At least ten counts were recorded for this clone. The V gene is TRBV27, the J gene TRBJ2-3, with 12 nucleotides matching TRBD2. CDR1 and CDR2 from the germline V gene are MNHEY and SMNVEV (reference sequence). The CDR3 consists of 16 residues. V was clipped by 1 base and J by 5 bases; unmatched bases: 4. CDR3 nucleotide sequence: TGTGCCAGCAGTTTATTGACTAGCGGGAGAGGAGATACGCAGTATTTT. Translated: CASSLLTSGRGDTQYF.

This clone showed up just once. This chain connects TRBV25-1 to TRBJ2-3; a possible D gene is TRBD2 (5 bases). Germline lookup yields CDR1 MGHDK and CDR2 SYGVNS. Trimming removed 1 base at V and 0 bases at J, with 11 bases between. The CDR3 is 16 residues long. CDR3 nucleotides: TGTGCCAGCAGTGAATCTCAGCGGTATAGCACAGATACGCAGTATTTT. Its protein product is CASSESQRYSTDTQYF. The whole variable domain, filled in from reference TRBV25-1 and TRBJ2-3, reads EADIYQTPRYLVIGTGKKITLECSQTMGHDKMYWYQQDPGMELHLIHYSYGVNSTEKGDLSSESTVSRIRTEHFPLTLESARPSHTSQYLCASSESQRYSTDTQYFGPGTRLTVL.

This chain uses TRBV11-2 with TRBJ1-2, with a weak D call TRBD1 (5 bases). Looked up from germline, CDR1 is SGHAT and CDR2 is FQNNGV. V lost 5 bases, J lost 10 bases, and 14 bases lay in between. The CDR3 covers 12 residues. The CDR3 here is CASSRQGEVYTF. The CDR3, as DNA: TGTGCCAGCAGCCGTCAGGGTGAAGTCTACACCTTC.

The chain joins TRBV6-5 to TRBJ1-6; 7 bases line up with TRBD1. Germline CDR1 MNHEY, CDR2 SVGAGI. J was trimmed by 3 bases and V by 2 bases; bases with no gene match: 4. The CDR3 runs to 16 residues. In DNA form, the CDR3 reads TGTGCCAGCAGTTACAAGGGGGCTGACTATAATTCACCCCTCCACTTT. Amino acid sequence: CASSYKGADYNSPLHF.

J is TRBJ1-2 and V is TRBV19; 9 bases match TRBD1. The CDR3 has 18 residues. The V gene's germline CDR1 is LNHDA and CDR2 SQIVND (reference sequence). V lost 8 bases to trimming and J lost 5 bases; unmatched junction nucleotides: 21. CDR3 sequence (DNA): TGTGCCAGTCAAAGGGACAGGGACCAAGCCGGTCGTTGGTATGGCTACACCTTC. Translating it yields CASQRDRDQAGRWYGYTF.

This sequence joins TRBV3-1 (or the pseudogene TRBV3-2) and TRBJ2-5; the match to TRBD2 covers 13 bases. V gave up 5 bases and J gave up 5 bases; unmatched junction bases: 2. The germline gives CDR1 LGHDT, CDR2 YNNKEL (reference sequence). CDR3 length equals 14 residues. The CDR3 loop reads CASSGTSGIETQYF. The CDR3 coding sequence is TGTGCCAGCAGCGGGACTAGCGGGATTGAGACCCAGTACTTC.

The rearrangement uses TRBV25-1 and TRBJ2-1; 7 bases match TRBD1. Germline CDR1 and CDR2: MGHDK and SYGVNS. This CDR3 comprises 16 residues. Unmatched junction bases numbered 4, after V lost 1 base and J lost 1 base. The CDR3: CASSEWGTVSYNEQFF. The CDR3 nucleotides are TGTGCCAGCAGTGAATGGGGGACAGTGTCCTACAATGAGCAGTTCTTC.

The rearrangement joins TRBV7-8 to TRBJ1-1, with 7 bases fitting TRBD1. CDR3 length equals 17 residues. The trim removed 1 base at V and 7 bases at J, leaving 15 bases unmatched. CDR1 is SGHVS, CDR2 FQNEAQ, per germline. For the CDR3, the DNA is TGTGCCAGCAGCTTAGGGGGTCTACAGGGGAATCGGGGTGAAGCTTTCTTT. Amino acids: CASSLGGLQGNRGEAFF.

The J gene is TRBJ1-2, the V gene TRBV12-1; the listed D gene, TRBD1, was not tested against the DNA. TRBV12-1 is annotated as a pseudogene. The CDR3 consists of 14 residues. CDR3: CASSFARSGVRYTF. CDR3 nucleotide sequence: TGTGCCAGCAGCTTTGCGCGGTCAGGGGTTCGCTACACCTTC.

This chain connects TRBV6-1 to TRBJ2-7; TRBD2 aligns across 8 bases. The CDR3 has 15 amino acids. Germline CDR1 MNHNS, CDR2 SASEGT. The V and J ends lost 3 bases and 0 bases, in that order; junction bases with no gene match: 4. CDR3 protein: CASSDYSGDSYEQYF. CDR3 sequence (DNA): TGTGCCAGCAGTGATTATAGCGGGGACTCCTACGAGCAGTACTTC.

The chain employs TRBV19 and TRBJ2-2; unclear D gene. The CDR3 sequence is 15 residues long. Trimming cost V 4 bases and J 0 bases, with 9 bases left between them. Germline CDR1 is LNHDA and CDR2 is SQIVND (reference sequence). CDR3 DNA: TGTGCCAGTAGTACAACATACGCGAACACCGGGGAGCTGTTTTTT. Translating it yields CASSTTYANTGELFF.

Concerning this clone: The same CDR3 arises from other DNA sequences in this sample as well. V usage is TRBV11-2 and J usage is TRBJ2-1, with D unclear. Germline V lookup: CDR1 SGHAT, CDR2 FQNNGV. The CDR3 is 16 amino acids. The germline V and J ends were trimmed by 0 bases and 0 bases, with 9 bases remaining between them. The CDR3: CASSLDPVSSYNEQFF. CDR3 nucleotide sequence: TGTGCCAGCAGCTTAGATCCAGTCAGCTCCTACAATGAGCAGTTCTTC. Full variable domain (remainder filled in from reference TRBV11-2 and TRBJ2-1): EAGVAQSPRYKIIEKRQSVAFWCNPISGHATLYWYQQILGQGPKLLIQFQNNGVVDDSQLPKDRFSAERLKGVDSTLKIQPAKLEDSAVYLCASSLDPVSSYNEQFFGPGTRLTVL.

V usage is TRBV9 and J usage is TRBJ2-7; the match to TRBD2 covers 9 bases. V lost 2 bases and J lost 1; bases outside the gene matches: 4. The CDR3 has 15 amino acids. Germline CDR1 is SGDLS and CDR2 is YYNGEE. CDR3 DNA: TGTGCCAGCAGCGTTGGACTAGCGCAATCCTACGAGCAGTACTTC. Protein sequence: CASSVGLAQSYEQYF.

The V call is TRBV6-5, the J call TRBJ1-3, with 7 bases fitting TRBD1. Germline trimming cut 6 bases from V and 1 base from J; bases unmatched to any gene: 3. This CDR3 contains 14 residues. The V gene's germline CDR1 is MNHEY and CDR2 SVGAGI. The CDR3 DNA reads TGTGCCAGCAGGACAGGGCGTTCTGGAAACACCATATATTTT. Translating it yields CASRTGRSGNTIYF.